The 5 T cell receptor beta chains presented below share a single source sample, sequenced in a study of human thymus T cells. Sequenced by immunoSEQ multiplex PCR; TCRdb stores in-frame clones only, minus some. The sample holds 57,000 or so clones, roughly 94% seen once. The sequencing sample was made of blood. Receptors were obtained from a boy under two years old with a congenital heart defect but otherwise immunologically healthy.

The chain is built from TRBV10-3 and TRBJ2-1; 8 bases map to TRBD1. This CDR3 comprises 15 residues. With 7 bases clipped from V and 0 bases from J, the junction kept 5 bases outside the gene matches. Germline assignment: CDR1 ENHRY and CDR2 SYGVKD. The CDR3 is CAIKRTGGSYNEQFF. The CDR3 DNA reads as TGTGCCATCAAGCGAACAGGGGGCTCCTACAATGAGCAGTTCTTC.

The chain combines TRBV20-1 with TRBJ2-4; possibly TRBD1 for D (5 bases). The CDR3 runs to 11 residues. Germline CDR1 reads DFQATT; CDR2 reads SNEGSKA (reference sequence). Trimming removed 5 bases from V and 9 bases from J, with 11 bases in between. CDR3 sequence reads: CSAPGMTIQYF. The CDR3, as DNA: TGCAGTGCTCCAGGGATGACCATTCAGTACTTC.

The chain is built from TRBV4-2 and TRBJ1-4, with 7 bases that match TRBD1. Losses at the gene ends were 0 bases for V and 9 bases for J; bases not matched to a gene: 10. The CDR3 extends over 16 amino acids. The V gene's germline CDR1 is LGHNA and CDR2 YNFKEQ. CDR3 nucleotides: TGTGCCAGCAGCCAAGATCAGGGGGGGAACGCACAAAAACTGTTTTTT. Translation: CASSQDQGGNAQKLFF.

The genes are TRBV19 and TRBJ1-1; TRBD1 aligns across 8 bases. The CDR3 has 13 residues. CDR1 and CDR2 from the germline V gene are LNHDA and SQIVND (reference sequence). J gave up 5 bases and V 5 bases, and 4 bases lay outside the gene matches. This CDR3 reads CASSPGTGTEAFF. In DNA, the CDR3 is TGTGCCAGTAGTCCGGGGACAGGTACTGAAGCTTTCTTT.

The V gene is TRBV19, the J gene TRBJ2-4; the match to TRBD1 covers 8 bases. Losses at the gene ends were 6 bases for V and 4 bases for J; bases not matched to a gene: 8. Per germline, CDR1 LNHDA and CDR2 SQIVND (reference sequence). The CDR3 length is 15 residues. This CDR3 is CASSFLGQVKNIQYF. For the CDR3, the DNA is TGTGCCAGTAGCTTCCTGGGACAGGTGAAAAACATTCAGTACTTC.